The clone carrying this TCR beta chain was seen many times. Antigen unknown. Authors of the study amplified TCR beta CDR3 regions from RNA transcripts. The study used the HTBI primer set for a first-round RT-PCR of the TCR CDR3. TCRdb re-called the multiplex PCR reads with MiXCR, one entry per CDR3 protein. The sample carries 250,000 to 300,000 distinct CDR3 sequences, 13% to 15% recorded once. Hyperthyroidism in the patients, aged 18 to 65, was newly diagnosed and under 2 months in duration. This record belongs to a study of T cells in Graves' hyperthyroidism and ophthalmopathy. At the level of the study: Staff took peripheral blood when the initial diagnosis was made, before any treatment began.

Whole-study findings and limits: The model forecast ophthalmopathy, anticipating it by a median 6.5 months before onset.

This CDR3 contains 13 residues. Germline-derived CDR1 and CDR2 are GTSNPN and SVGIG (reference sequence). The V end was cut by 0 bases, the J end by 7 bases, with 12 bases between. The receptor was isolated from a woman aged 45 to 65 with Graves' hyperthyroidism that later progressed to Graves' ophthalmopathy. The V gene is TRBV30, the J gene TRBJ1-2; D gene uncertain. The source material was blood. The CDR3 nucleotides are TGTGCCTGGAGTGTGAGTGTTGGTTCTGGCTACACCTTC. Its translation is CAWSVSVGSGYTF.